This note documents a single TCR beta chain sequence. Its target is not known. Germline values: CDR1 SGHDN, CDR2 FVKESK. The CDR3 length is 15 residues. V lost 2 bases, J lost 3 bases, and 13 bases lay in between. Sequencing was performed with immunoSEQ multiplex PCR; in TCRdb, only in-frame clones are kept and a portion is missing. Among 160,000 or so clones listed, more than 70% were seen once. The data stem from a study of T cell responses to AZD1222 COVID-19 vaccine. Study-level background: Timing groups of about 4 and about 12 weeks for second doses were pooled. Study results and caveats: All repertoire sampling was performed exclusively after the peak T cell response.

The chain uses TRBV14 and TRBJ1-2; maybe TRBD1 (5 bases). Sequencing was performed on peripheral blood, taken on day 0 of AZD1222 vaccination. The source of this sequence is an adult in good health. CDR3 in DNA: TGTGCCAGCAGCCAACTGGGGGGTTCGGACTATGGCTACACCTTC. Its translation: CASSQLGGSDYGYTF.